The 10 T cell receptor beta chains below were found in one sample sequenced in a study of blood T cell repertoires in COVID-19. Produced via immunoSEQ multiplex PCR; TCRdb's table is partial and in-frame only. The table lists roughly 300,000 clones, about 87% of them singletons. The source material was peripheral blood. The receptors here all came from a woman between 40 and 50 years old who had recovered from COVID-19.

V and J are TRBV6-1 and TRBJ1-5, with unresolved D. In germline, CDR1 is MNHNS, CDR2 SASEGT. The CDR3 spans 12 residues. V lost 1 base, J lost 9 bases, and 7 bases lay in between. CDR3 DNA: TGTGCCAGCAGTGAAGGTCTGAGGCCCCAGCATTTT. Its translation is CASSEGLRPQHF.

J is TRBJ2-7 and V is TRBV11-2; D ambiguous. Germline V CDR1 and CDR2: SGHAT, FQNNGV. V was trimmed by 4 bases and J by 12 bases, leaving 16 bases between them. The CDR3 extends over 12 amino acids. Here the CDR3 reads CASSSTYEERYF. In DNA, the CDR3 is TGTGCCAGCAGCTCTACGTATGAGGAAAGGTACTTC.

The chain is built from TRBV9 and TRBJ2-5; no definite D call. Germline loops: CDR1 SGDLS, CDR2 YYNGEE. The CDR3 length is 15 residues. Trimming took 2 bases from V and 2 from J, leaving 13 bases between them. The CDR3 is CASSVGQARQETQYF. As DNA, the CDR3 is TGTGCCAGCAGCGTGGGCCAGGCCCGTCAAGAGACCCAGTACTTC. Complete variable domain (other parts from reference TRBV9 and TRBJ2-5): DSGVTQTPKHLITATGQRVTLRCSPRSGDLSVYWYQQSLDQGLQFLIQYYNGEERAKGNILERFSAQQFPDLHSELNLSSLELGDSALYFCASSVGQARQETQYFGPGTRLLVL.

The chain recombines TRBV5-5 with TRBJ2-7; 8 bases are a match to TRBD1. V lost 6 bases, J lost 3 bases, and 11 bases stayed unmatched. Germline V gene lookup returns CDR1 SGHKS and CDR2 YYEKEE (reference sequence). This CDR3 spans 15 amino acids. The CDR3 loop is CASTTRTGRSYEQYF. For the CDR3, the DNA is TGTGCCAGCACCACTAGGACAGGGAGAAGCTACGAGCAGTACTTC. Variable domain in full (rest from reference TRBV5-5 and TRBJ2-7): DAGVTQSPTHLIKTRGQQVTLRCSPISGHKSVSWYQQVLGQGPQFIFQYYEKEERGRGNFPDRFSARQFPNYSSELNVNALLLGDSALYLCASTTRTGRSYEQYFGPGTRLTVT.

V is TRBV12-5 and J is TRBJ2-5; TRBD1 matches at 7 bases. The CDR3 consists of 20 residues. Germline loops: CDR1 LGHNT, CDR2 FRNRAP. V lost 0 bases, J lost 4 bases, and 20 bases stayed unmatched. This chain's CDR3 is CASGLVFTWDRRHERETQYF. The CDR3 DNA reads as TGTGCTAGTGGTTTGGTCTTTACGTGGGACAGAAGACACGAGCGAGAGACCCAGTACTTC. The variable domain in full, completed from reference TRBV12-5 and TRBJ2-5, reads DARVTQTPRHKVTEMGQEVTMRCQPILGHNTVFWYRQTMMQGLELLAYFRNRAPLDDSGMPKDRFSAEMPDATLATLKIQPSEPRDSAVYFCASGLVFTWDRRHERETQYFGPGTRLLVL.

The chain joins TRBV28 to TRBJ1-3; 9 bases are a match to TRBD1. Germline V gene data show CDR1 as MDHEN and CDR2 as SYDVKM. J gave up 5 bases and V 2 bases, and 4 bases lay outside the gene matches. The CDR3 covers 15 residues. The CDR3 DNA reads TGTGCCAGCAGTTTAGACAGGGGGATCCGAAACACCATATATTTT. It specifies CASSLDRGIRNTIYF.

The V call is TRBV20-1, the J call TRBJ2-1; 10 bases fit TRBD2. V was pared by 3 bases and J by 3 bases, with 8 bases of the junction left unmatched. From germline, CDR1 is DFQATT and CDR2 SNEGSKA (reference sequence). The CDR3 loop spans 16 amino acids. CDR3 coding DNA: TGCAGTGCTAGTGGAGCGGGGGGGCAGGTCTACAATGAGCAGTTCTTC. It specifies CSASGAGGQVYNEQFF.

This clone has a handful of counts. The V gene is TRBV5-1, the J gene TRBJ1-3; 8 bases agree with TRBD1. The CDR3 is 16 residues long. With V trimmed by 2 bases and J by 0 bases, 4 bases remained unmatched. Germline CDR1 reads SGHRS; CDR2 reads YFSETQ. The DNA of the CDR3 is TGCGCCAGCAGCTTACAGGGGGTGAACTCTGGAAACACCATATATTTT. The encoded protein is CASSLQGVNSGNTIYF.

This clone was counted once. This sequence joins TRBV19 and TRBJ1-1; D is uncertain. Germline loops: CDR1 LNHDA, CDR2 SQIVND (reference sequence). The germline V and J ends were trimmed by 2 bases and 2 bases, with 6 bases remaining between them. The CDR3 consists of 13 residues. The CDR3 region is CASSISTNTEAFF. The CDR3 nucleotides are TGTGCCAGTAGTATAAGCACCAACACTGAAGCTTTCTTT.

The genes are TRBV6-2 or TRBV6-3 and TRBJ1-2; the match to TRBD1 covers 8 bases. The germline CDR1 and CDR2 sequences are MNHEY and SVGEGT. The CDR3 has 13 amino acids. V gave up 5 bases and J gave up 4 bases; unmatched junction bases: 3. The chain's CDR3 is CASSHGQGYGYTF. For the CDR3, the DNA is TGTGCCAGCAGTCACGGACAGGGCTATGGCTACACCTTC.